Presented here are 27 T cell receptor beta chains from one specimen sequenced in a study of T cell responses to AZD1222 COVID-19 vaccine. Data came from immunoSEQ multiplex PCR; TCRdb stores just in-frame clones and leaves some out. The data show about 140,000 clones, 92% seen once. Material: peripheral blood, obtained on day 0 of AZD1222 vaccination. Every receptor here comes from an adult in good health.

The genes are TRBV7-2 and TRBJ2-7; D gene uncertain. V shed 5 bases and J shed 5 bases, with 13 bases lying between them. Germline CDR1 reads SGHTA; CDR2 reads FQGNSA. The CDR3 consists of 13 residues. CDR3 coding DNA: TGTGCCAGCAGCCCCGCCCCAATTAACGAGCAGTACTTC. It translates to CASSPAPINEQYF.

The V call is TRBV15, the J call TRBJ1-4; no definite D call. The CDR3 consists of 17 residues. With 0 bases removed from V and 3 bases from J, the gap between germline ends came to 14 bases. CDR1 is LNHNV and CDR2 is YYDKDF in the germline V gene (reference sequence). Written as DNA, the CDR3 is TGTGCCACCAGCAGAGATAATGTGGGGAGGCCTAATGAAAAACTGTTTTTT. This gives the protein CATSRDNVGRPNEKLFF.

This chain uses TRBV19 with TRBJ2-2; TRBD1 aligns across 8 bases. CDR1 is LNHDA, CDR2 SQIVND, per germline (reference sequence). The CDR3 sequence is 14 residues long. After removal of 11 bases from V and 1 base from J, the junction contained 6 bases not matched to a gene. The DNA for the CDR3 is TGTGCCGCCTCCGGGACAGGGAACACCGGGGAGCTGTTTTTT. Translated, it gives CAASGTGNTGELFF.

The chain combines TRBV28 with TRBJ2-2; tentatively, D is TRBD1 (5 bases). Trimming took off 4 bases at V and 2 bases at J, with 11 bases between the two ends. Germline-derived CDR1 and CDR2 are MDHEN and SYDVKM. The CDR3 is made up of 15 amino acids. This CDR3 is CASSSSTENTGELFF. In DNA form, the CDR3 reads TGTGCCAGCAGTTCCTCGACAGAAAACACCGGGGAGCTGTTTTTT.

The chain combines TRBV7-9 with TRBJ1-2, with D unclear. Trimming removed 5 bases at V and 0 bases at J, with 16 bases between. The CDR3 is 16 residues long. CDR1 SEHNR and CDR2 FQNEAQ come from the germline V gene (reference sequence). The chain's CDR3 is CASSPSGIPPNYGYTF. The CDR3 nucleotides read TGTGCCAGCAGCCCCTCGGGAATTCCCCCTAACTATGGCTACACCTTC.

The J gene is TRBJ1-1, the V gene TRBV7-3; D gene ambiguous. This CDR3 is 13 amino acids long. Germline V gives CDR1 SGHTA, CDR2 FQGTGA. Trimming stripped 1 base from V and 4 bases from J, with 7 bases between. Here the CDR3 DNA reads TGTGCCAGCAGCTTAAAAGGCCTCACTGAAGCTTTCTTT. This codes for CASSLKGLTEAFF.

V is TRBV30 and J is TRBJ2-5; 7 bases align to TRBD2. CDR3 length: 13 amino acids. Losses at the gene ends were 5 bases for V and 1 base for J; bases not matched to a gene: 4. Germline CDR1 GTSNPN, CDR2 SVGIG (reference sequence). For the CDR3, the DNA is TGTGCCTGGGGGGGACTAACCCAAGAGACCCAGTACTTC. This codes for CAWGGLTQETQYF. Variable domain in full (rest from reference TRBV30 and TRBJ2-5): SQTIHQWPATLVQPVGSPLSLECTVEGTSNPNLYWYRQAAGRGLQLLFYSVGIGQISSEVPQNLSASRPQDRQFILSSKKLLLSDSGFYLCAWGGLTQETQYFGPGTRLLVL.

V gene TRBV25-1 combines with J gene TRBJ2-2; maybe TRBD2 (5 bases). V shed 2 bases and J shed 1 base, with 11 bases lying between them. The CDR3 extends over 16 amino acids. In germline, CDR1 is MGHDK, CDR2 SYGVNS. The CDR3 DNA reads as TGTGCCAGCAGTGAAACGGGGAGACGGAACACCGGGGAGCTGTTTTTT. Protein product: CASSETGRRNTGELFF.

This clone has a single count. This chain uses TRBV7-9 with TRBJ2-5, with 7 bases aligning to TRBD2. Trimming removed 5 bases from V and 5 bases from J; junction bases left unmatched: 23. The CDR3 runs 19 residues. Looked up from germline, CDR1 is SEHNR and CDR2 is FQNEAQ (reference sequence). The CDR3: CASSPKLSGGSPFRETQYF. In DNA form, the CDR3 reads TGTGCCAGCAGCCCGAAGCTTAGTGGCGGGAGTCCCTTTAGGGAGACCCAGTACTTC. The entire variable domain, with the rest obtained from reference TRBV7-9 and TRBJ2-5, is as follows: DTGVSQNPRHKITKRGQNVTFRCDPISEHNRLYWYRQTLGQGPEFLTYFQNEAQLEKSRLLSDRFSAERPKGSFSTLEIQRTEQGDSAMYLCASSPKLSGGSPFRETQYFGPGTRLLVL.

The V and J genes are TRBV6-5 and TRBJ1-2; D remains unclear. Germline V lookup: CDR1 MNHEY, CDR2 SVGAGI. The CDR3 extends over 13 amino acids. The V end was cut by 5 bases, the J end by 7 bases, with 14 bases between. This CDR3 is CASSQTWLRGYTF. CDR3 bases: TGTGCCAGCAGTCAGACTTGGTTACGTGGCTACACCTTC.

A single count supports this clone. The chain links TRBV5-5 to TRBJ2-1, with TRBD1 identical over 7 bases. The germline V gene has CDR1 SGHKS and CDR2 YYEKEE (reference sequence). The V and J ends lost 3 bases and 4 bases, in that order; junction bases with no gene match: 1. The CDR3 is made up of 13 amino acids. CDR3 bases: TGTGCCAGCAGCTCGGACAGGTACAATGAGCAGTTCTTC. This encodes CASSSDRYNEQFF.

The V gene is TRBV7-8, the J gene TRBJ2-7, with a weak D call TRBD2 (5 bases). The CDR3 runs to 14 residues. The V and J ends lost 4 bases and 2 bases respectively, with 12 bases between them. Per germline, CDR1 SGHVS and CDR2 FQNEAQ. The CDR3 protein is CASSYRTETYEQYF. DNA of the CDR3: TGTGCCAGCAGCTACCGGACTGAGACCTACGAGCAGTACTTC.

This chain joins TRBV27 and TRBJ2-1; 11 bases align to TRBD2. This CDR3 comprises 16 residues. V gave up 7 bases and J gave up 7 bases; unmatched junction bases: 12. Per the germline V gene, CDR1 is MNHEY and CDR2 is SMNVEV (reference sequence). CDR3 in DNA: TGTGCCAGCAAGGCCGTGACTAGCGGGAAATGGAATGAGCAGTTCTTC. Translation gives CASKAVTSGKWNEQFF.

The chain uses TRBV19 and TRBJ1-3, with TRBD1 as a possible D gene (6 bases). The CDR3 length is 15 residues. Looked up from germline, CDR1 is LNHDA and CDR2 is SQIVND (reference sequence). Deletions cut 4 bases from V and 2 bases from J, with 12 bases between. CDR3 sequence: CASSTNRVPGNTIYF. CDR3 sequence (DNA): TGTGCCAGTAGTACCAACAGGGTCCCTGGAAACACCATATATTTT.

The chain recombines TRBV18 with TRBJ2-2, with 9 bases aligning to TRBD1. CDR1 and CDR2 from the germline V gene are KGHSH and LQKENI. Trimming at V came to 2 bases and at J to 0 bases, leaving 4 bases not matched to a gene. The length of the CDR3 is 17 residues. The CDR3 DNA follows: TGTGCCAGCTCACCAGCGGGGACAGGGCCGAACACCGGGGAGCTGTTTTTT. Residues: CASSPAGTGPNTGELFF. Full variable domain (remainder filled in from reference TRBV18 and TRBJ2-2): NAGVMQNPRHLVRRRGQEARLRCSPMKGHSHVYWYRQLPEEGLKFMVYLQKENIIDESGMPKERFSAEFPKEGPSILRIQQVVRGDSAAYFCASSPAGTGPNTGELFFGEGSRLTVL.

This clone was counted between two and nine times. This chain links TRBV18 with TRBJ2-2, with D maybe TRBD1 (5 bases). With 6 bases removed from V and 0 bases from J, the gap between germline ends came to 8 bases. Germline V gene lookup returns CDR1 KGHSH and CDR2 LQKENI. The CDR3 sequence is 14 residues long. CDR3 nucleotides: TGTGCCAGCTCCAGGGTCGCGAACACCGGGGAGCTGTTTTTT. Translated, it gives CASSRVANTGELFF.

The CDR3: CASSLKIGWIGGTGGFTDTQYF. In DNA form, the CDR3 reads TGTGCCAGCAGCTTAAAGATAGGATGGATCGGTGGGACAGGGGGTTTCACAGATACGCAGTATTTT. J is TRBJ2-3 and V is TRBV7-3; 11 positions match TRBD1. V trimming: 1 base; J trimming: 2 bases; junction bases outside the gene matches: 20. Looked up from germline, CDR1 is SGHTA and CDR2 is FQGTGA. This CDR3 is built from 22 residues.

The chain is built from TRBV4-2 and TRBJ2-1; D tentatively reads TRBD1 or TRBD2 (6 bases each). Deletions cut 1 base from V and 2 bases from J, with 18 bases between. The CDR3 is 18 amino acids. The germline gives CDR1 LGHNA, CDR2 YNFKEQ. The CDR3 here is CASSQAGAGGDPYNEQFF. DNA of the CDR3: TGTGCCAGCAGCCAAGCCGGGGCCGGGGGCGACCCCTACAATGAGCAGTTCTTC.

J is TRBJ2-3 and V is TRBV4-1, with 10 bases lining up with TRBD2. This CDR3 is built from 16 residues. Germline-derived CDR1 and CDR2 are MGHRA and YSYEKL. Trimming at V came to 5 bases and at J to 4 bases, leaving 9 bases not matched to a gene. The CDR3 loop reads CASSTSAGGHSDTQYF. The CDR3 nucleotides read TGCGCCAGCAGCACCTCAGCGGGAGGGCATTCAGATACGCAGTATTTT.

The CDR3 loop reads CASSFWGPANEKLFF. CDR3 bases: TGTGCCAGCAGTTTTTGGGGGCCAGCTAATGAAAAACTGTTTTTT. The chain links TRBV27 to TRBJ1-4, with D perhaps matching TRBD1 (6 bases). This CDR3 is built from 15 residues. V lost 3 bases, J lost 3 bases, and 11 bases lay in between. Per germline, CDR1 MNHEY and CDR2 SMNVEV (reference sequence).

This chain links TRBV4-2 with TRBJ2-7; D is possibly TRBD2 (6 bases). The V end lost 4 bases, the J end lost 0 bases, and 13 bases lay between the germline ends. The CDR3 covers 15 residues. The germline gives CDR1 LGHNA, CDR2 YNFKEQ. CDR3 residues: CASSRERALSYEQYF. Here the CDR3 DNA reads TGTGCCAGCAGCCGGGAGCGGGCCCTCTCCTACGAGCAGTACTTC.

This chain links TRBV5-1 with TRBJ2-1; a possible D gene is TRBD1 (6 bases). Germline V gene lookup returns CDR1 SGHRS and CDR2 YFSETQ. V was shortened by 2 bases and J by 6 bases, with 9 bases between the two germline ends. The CDR3 spans 13 residues. As DNA, the CDR3 is TGCGCCAGCAGCTTCGCCAGGGGCAATGAGCAGTTCTTC. Protein sequence: CASSFARGNEQFF.

This chain connects TRBV11-2 to TRBJ2-1; D ambiguous. The germline gives CDR1 SGHAT, CDR2 FQNNGV. V gave up 0 bases and J gave up 3 bases, with 6 bases separating them. The CDR3 runs 14 residues. The CDR3 loop is CASSLDPGYNEQFF. The CDR3 DNA reads as TGTGCCAGCAGCTTAGATCCCGGCTACAATGAGCAGTTCTTC.

The chain uses TRBV4-3 and TRBJ2-7; 10 bases map to TRBD2. V trimming: 3 bases; J trimming: 3 bases; junction bases outside the gene matches: 11. The CDR3 spans 17 residues. Looked up from germline, CDR1 is LGHNA and CDR2 is YSLEER. CDR3 in amino acids: CASSHRVEREGLYEQYF. The CDR3 bases are TGCGCCAGCAGCCATAGGGTTGAGCGGGAGGGCCTCTACGAGCAGTACTTC.

CDR3 nucleotides: TGTGCCTGGACTGACTATGAAAAACTGTTTTTT. Translating it yields CAWTDYEKLFF. The chain couples TRBV30 to TRBJ1-4, with D unclear. The germline CDR1 and CDR2 sequences are GTSNPN and SVGIG (reference sequence). With 4 bases removed from V and 6 bases from J, the gap between germline ends came to 6 bases. The CDR3 loop spans 11 amino acids.

The genes are TRBV5-1 and TRBJ2-2; D is unresolved. This CDR3 is 12 amino acids long. V shed 5 bases and J shed 7 bases, with 9 bases lying between them. Germline V gene sequence: CDR1 SGHRS, CDR2 YFSETQ. CDR3 in DNA: TGCGCCAGCAGTAATTGGGACGGGGAGCTGTTTTTT. Its protein is CASSNWDGELFF.

This clone was recorded only once. V is TRBV19 and J is TRBJ1-1; D remains unclear. CDR1 and CDR2 (germline): LNHDA, SQIVND (reference sequence). The CDR3 totals 15 residues. Between the trimmed V and J ends, which lost 6 bases and 3 bases, there was a span of 17 bases. CDR3 bases: TGTGCCAGTAGCCCCTCTCTGCGTTATGACACTGAAGCTTTCTTT. Amino acid sequence: CASSPSLRYDTEAFF. The variable domain in full, completed from reference TRBV19 and TRBJ1-1, reads DGGITQSPKYLFRKEGQNVTLSCEQNLNHDAMYWYRQDPGQGLRLIYYSQIVNDFQKGDIAEGYSVSREKKESFPLTVTSAQKNPTAFYLCASSPSLRYDTEAFFGQGTRLTVV.